This record looks at one T cell receptor beta chain sequence and its context. This sample was taken from a study of blood T cell repertoires in COVID-19. Study-level information: The United States, Italy and Spain provided the acute and convalescent COVID-19 samples. Sample material is recorded as cDNA or gDNA derived from T cells, B-cell-depleted T cells, or PBMCs.

Study processing details: Counts of nucleated cells, estimated from reference gene primer amplification, were obtained. Method: immunoSEQ multiplex PCR; TCRdb's copy keeps in-frame clones and lacks some. D and trimming come from the DNA, and the V and J calls and clone size come from that table. The data contain some 45,000 clones, about 70% of them singletons. This CDR3 is 14 amino acids long. Germline CDR1 and CDR2: SGHNT and YYREEE (reference sequence). V shed 4 bases and J shed 2 bases, with 11 bases lying between them. Sequencing was performed on peripheral blood. This TCR was sampled from a man aged 65 to 79 with active or convalescent COVID-19. J is TRBJ2-3 and V is TRBV5-4; D might be TRBD1 (5 bases). The CDR3 loop is CASSPTESTDTQYF. For the CDR3, the DNA is TGTGCCAGCAGCCCGACAGAGTCCACAGATACGCAGTATTTT.